This TCR beta chain was documented in a study of T-cell reconstitution after alpha-beta-depleted transplantation in children (dated by TCRdb to 2016 to 2017). A note on the overall study: Using TCR repertoire profiling, the study followed T-cell immune reconstitution in a quantitative way in children after TCRalphabeta/CD19-depleted allogeneic hematopoietic cell transplantation.

The library was prepared using PCR. For sequencing, an Illumina HiSeq 2500 was employed. TCR libraries were prepared with molecular barcoding, using unique molecular identifiers to normalize TCRbeta repertoire quantification. Using fastp trimming at Q25 and MiXCR clonotype assembly, TCRdb reanalyzed the public sequencing data and kept in-frame beta chains. Each entry is one CDR3 protein sequence, shown with its most common DNA and genes. In all, the sample holds over 550,000 distinct CDR3 sequences, and over 9.5% of those were seen once. The top ten constitute 3.5% to 5% of the sample. In this sample, this clonotype turned up many times. It has no known antigen specificity. Base qualities are not recorded, but no much larger clone differs from it by a single base. In the germline V gene (reference sequence), CDR1 corresponds to DFQATT and CDR2 to SNEGSKA. Its CDR3 holds 11 amino acids, cysteine through phenylalanine. Only the CDR3 part of the read is kept: 33 bases, read in frame from the first base. Relative to germline, V is 2 bases shorter and J is 0 bases shorter, with 1 base between their ends.

This TCR came from a human donor who donated a stem cell graft to a child with acute myeloid leukemia. Recombination joined TRBV20-1 with TRBJ2-5, with an unclear D gene assignment. The sample in question was PBMCs from the stem cell graft donor, obtained from the stem cell graft. The CDR3 region reads CSARHQETQYF. The DNA sequence follows: TGCAGTGCTAGACACCAAGAGACCCAGTACTTC.